This T cell receptor (beta chain) comes out of a study of CXCR3 chemokines and chemotherapy response in bladder cancer. TCRdb fed the PCR reads into MiXCR, producing one record per CDR3 protein. Altogether fewer than 1,500 distinct CDR3 sequences are present, 15% to 20% being singletons, with the ten largest covering around 20%. In regard to this clonotype: This is likely an artifact of a read error, given a far larger clone one base away.

The CDR3 spans 15 residues. CDR1 ENHRY and CDR2 SYGVKD come from the germline V gene. The V and J genes are TRBV10-3 and TRBJ1-1; D perhaps matches TRBD1 (5 bases). The receptor comes from a human donor with bladder cancer that responded to neoadjuvant chemotherapy. This material was collected from a patient whose treatment included neoadjuvant chemotherapy. The CDR3 loop is CSSTEPGLMNTEAFF. In DNA form, the CDR3 reads TGTTCCAGCACGGAACCAGGGCTAATGAACACTGAAGCTTTCTTT.